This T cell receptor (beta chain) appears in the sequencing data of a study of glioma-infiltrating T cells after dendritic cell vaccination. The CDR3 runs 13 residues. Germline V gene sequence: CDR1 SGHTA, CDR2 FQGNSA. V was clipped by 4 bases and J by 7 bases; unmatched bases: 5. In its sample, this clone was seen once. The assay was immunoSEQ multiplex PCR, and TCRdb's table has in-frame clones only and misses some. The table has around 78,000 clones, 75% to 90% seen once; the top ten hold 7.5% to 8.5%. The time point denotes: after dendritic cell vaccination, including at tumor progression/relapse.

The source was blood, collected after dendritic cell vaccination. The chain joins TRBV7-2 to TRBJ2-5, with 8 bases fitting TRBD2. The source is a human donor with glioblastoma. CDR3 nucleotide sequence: TGTGCCAGCAGCTCGGGAGGGTCGGCGACCCAGTACTTC. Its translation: CASSSGGSATQYF. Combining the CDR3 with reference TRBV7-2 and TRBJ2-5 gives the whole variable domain GAGVSQSPSNKVTEKGKDVELRCDPISGHTALYWYRQSLGQGLEFLIYFQGNSAPDKSGLPSDRFSAERTGGSVSTLTIQRTQQEDSAVYLCASSSGGSATQYFGPGTRLLVL.